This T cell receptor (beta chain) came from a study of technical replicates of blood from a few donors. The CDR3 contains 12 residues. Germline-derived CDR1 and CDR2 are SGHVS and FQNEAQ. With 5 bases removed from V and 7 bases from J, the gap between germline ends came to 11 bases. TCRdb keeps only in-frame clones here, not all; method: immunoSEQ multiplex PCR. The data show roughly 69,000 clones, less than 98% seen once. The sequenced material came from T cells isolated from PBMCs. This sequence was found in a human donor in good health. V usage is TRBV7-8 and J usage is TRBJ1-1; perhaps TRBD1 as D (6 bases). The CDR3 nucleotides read TGTGCCAGCAGCCTGGACAGTATTGAAGCTTTCTTT. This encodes CASSLDSIEAFF.